Listed below are T cell receptor beta chains from one sample, sequenced in a study of cytomegalovirus exposure and HLA in healthy donors. This table comes from immunoSEQ multiplex PCR, and its TCRdb copy is limited to in-frame clones, with some not included. The table lists 110,000 to 150,000 clones, roughly 77% of them singletons. The sequenced sample consisted of PBMCs. These receptors all come from a female donor in good health and CMV-seronegative. Each CDR3 is given with its conserved first and last residue. Fields, in order: clone size, V gene, D gene, J gene, CDR3 protein, CDR3 DNA. A D gene is named only where the DNA matches it firmly. The size entry is marked missing in some rows and otherwise reads once, few, many or a size class.

size: -
V: TRBV28
D: -
J: TRBJ1-5
CDR3: CATSLGINQPQHF
DNA: TGTGCCACTTCACTCGGGATCAATCAGCCCCAGCATTTT

size: once
V: TRBV7-3
D: -
J: TRBJ1-1
CDR3: CASSFEGNTEAFF
DNA: TGTGCCAGCAGCTTCGAGGGGAACACTGAAGCTTTCTTT

size: -
V: TRBV13
D: TRBD1
J: TRBJ1-2
CDR3: CASSLDRGSHGYTF
DNA: TGTGCCAGCAGCTTGGACAGGGGATCCCATGGCTACACCTTC

size: -
V: TRBV7-8
D: -
J: TRBJ2-5
CDR3: CASRPTRALQETQYF
DNA: TGTGCCAGCAGACCCACTCGTGCCCTGCAAGAGACCCAGTACTTC

size: -
V: TRBV6-1
D: TRBD1
J: TRBJ1-5
CDR3: CATGTGDSNQPQHF
DNA: TGTGCCACCGGGACAGGGGATAGCAATCAGCCCCAGCATTTT

size: -
V: TRBV28
D: -
J: TRBJ1-2
CDR3: CASSLPPPGENYGYTF
DNA: TGTGCCAGCAGTTTACCCCCCCCGGGTGAGAACTATGGCTACACCTTC

size: once
V: TRBV19
D: -
J: TRBJ1-5
CDR3: CASRTVGGNQPQHF
DNA: TGTGCCAGTAGGACCGTTGGAGGCAATCAGCCCCAGCATTTT

size: -
V: TRBV11-2
D: TRBD2
J: TRBJ2-7
CDR3: CAITRGLAHYEQYF
DNA: TGTGCCATCACACGGGGACTAGCGCATTACGAGCAGTACTTC

size: -
V: TRBV30
D: -
J: TRBJ2-1
CDR3: CAWTPWTSRNEQFF
DNA: TGTGCCTGGACCCCGTGGACTTCGAGAAATGAGCAGTTCTTC

size: -
V: TRBV19
D: -
J: TRBJ1-3
CDR3: CASSREGLDGNTIYF
DNA: TGTGCCAGTAGTCGAGAGGGTTTGGACGGAAACACCATATATTTT

size: -
V: TRBV5-4
D: -
J: TRBJ2-7
CDR3: CASSPSRTRGLYEQYF
DNA: TGTGCCAGCAGCCCCAGCCGAACGCGGGGCCTCTACGAGCAGTACTTC

size: -
V: TRBV6-1
D: TRBD2
J: TRBJ2-1
CDR3: CASGRGGTNEQFF
DNA: TGTGCCAGCGGGCGGGGAGGGACCAATGAGCAGTTCTTC

size: -
V: TRBV29-1
D: -
J: TRBJ2-5
CDR3: CSVEGAGRETQYF
DNA: TGCAGCGTTGAAGGGGCAGGGCGAGAGACCCAGTACTTC

size: few
V: TRBV7-8
D: -
J: TRBJ1-5
CDR3: CASGRSRVGNQPQHF
DNA: TGTGCCAGCGGTCGGAGCAGGGTGGGCAATCAGCCCCAGCATTTT

size: -
V: TRBV10-3
D: TRBD1
J: TRBJ1-3
CDR3: CAIRGQGAGGNTIYF
DNA: TGTGCCATCAGAGGACAGGGGGCTGGCGGAAACACCATATATTTT

size: -
V: TRBV25-1
D: -
J: TRBJ1-6
CDR3: CASSVQLNSPLHF
DNA: TGTGCCAGCAGTGTACAGTTAAATTCACCCCTCCACTTT

size: -
V: TRBV30
D: -
J: TRBJ1-2
CDR3: CAWSNDAGNYGYTF
DNA: TGTGCCTGGAGTAACGATGCAGGGAATTATGGCTACACCTTC

size: -
V: TRBV30
D: -
J: TRBJ2-1
CDR3: CAWSVIGAEQFF
DNA: TGTGCCTGGAGTGTTATTGGGGCTGAGCAGTTCTTC

size: -
V: TRBV15
D: -
J: TRBJ2-5
CDR3: CATSLVTELGTQYF
DNA: TGTGCCACCAGCTTAGTGACAGAACTTGGGACCCAGTACTTC

size: few
V: TRBV4-3
D: -
J: TRBJ2-7
CDR3: CASSQVPGYEQYF
DNA: TGCGCCAGCAGCCAAGTTCCGGGTTACGAGCAGTACTTC

size: -
V: TRBV9
D: TRBD2
J: TRBJ2-3
CDR3: CASSYGGGRADTQYF
DNA: TGTGCCAGCAGCTACGGGGGTGGGAGGGCGGATACGCAGTATTTT

size: few
V: TRBV5-8
D: -
J: TRBJ2-1
CDR3: CASSFSGHSYNEQFF
DNA: TGTGCCAGCAGCTTTTCGGGACACTCCTACAATGAGCAGTTCTTC

size: -
V: TRBV9
D: TRBD2
J: TRBJ2-2
CDR3: CASSVGLAGGPGTGELFF
DNA: TGTGCCAGCAGCGTAGGTCTAGCGGGAGGCCCGGGCACCGGGGAGCTGTTTTTT

size: -
V: TRBV4-3
D: TRBD1
J: TRBJ2-7
CDR3: CASSLGQGLSYEQYF
DNA: TGCGCCAGCAGCCTTGGACAGGGGCTTTCCTACGAGCAGTACTTC

size: -
V: TRBV7-2
D: TRBD1
J: TRBJ1-1
CDR3: CASSLGGGNTEAFF
DNA: TGTGCCAGCAGTCTAGGGGGCGGGAACACTGAAGCTTTCTTT

size: -
V: TRBV6-5
D: TRBD1
J: TRBJ1-1
CDR3: CASSYEGALNTEAFF
DNA: TGTGCCAGCAGTTACGAGGGGGCGCTGAACACTGAAGCTTTCTTT

size: -
V: TRBV28
D: TRBD1
J: TRBJ1-6
CDR3: CASREGQVNSPLHF
DNA: TGTGCCAGCAGAGAGGGACAGGTTAATTCACCCCTCCACTTT

size: few
V: TRBV30
D: -
J: TRBJ1-1
CDR3: CAWSGTVEAFF
DNA: TGTGCCTGGAGTGGGACAGTTGAAGCTTTCTTT

size: few
V: TRBV4-3
D: -
J: TRBJ1-4
CDR3: CASSQGVTTAINEKLFF
DNA: TGCGCCAGCAGCCAAGGAGTGACAACAGCCATTAATGAAAAACTGTTTTTT

size: -
V: TRBV28
D: -
J: TRBJ1-1
CDR3: CASSSSGNLANTEAFF
DNA: TGTGCCAGCAGTTCTTCCGGGAACCTCGCGAACACTGAAGCTTTCTTT

size: -
V: TRBV19
D: TRBD1
J: TRBJ1-1
CDR3: CASSIGDSLREAFF
DNA: TGTGCCAGTAGTATTGGGGACAGTCTCCGTGAAGCTTTCTTT

size: -
V: TRBV4-1
D: -
J: TRBJ2-1
CDR3: CASSQDSGQPFF
DNA: TGCGCCAGCAGCCAAGATTCAGGGCAGCCGTTCTTC